This entry describes one T cell receptor (beta chain). This entry is derived from a study of blood T cell repertoires in COVID-19. J was trimmed by 2 bases and V by 7 bases; bases with no gene match: 5. The CDR3 is 14 amino acids. CDR1 and CDR2 (germline): KGHDR, SFDVKD. Profiling relied on immunoSEQ multiplex PCR, and the TCRdb table lists in-frame clones only, not all of them. The data show 200,000 or so clones, with around 90% seen just once and 7.5% to 10% held by the top ten. The source of this sequence is a woman aged 18 to 35 who had recovered from COVID-19. The V and J genes are TRBV24-1 and TRBJ1-2, with TRBD1 matching over 8 bases. Sequencing was done on a sample of PBMCs or T cells enriched from blood (not recorded which). This chain's CDR3 is CATSDRGENYGYTF. Here the CDR3 DNA reads TGTGCCACCAGCGACAGGGGTGAAAACTATGGCTACACCTTC.